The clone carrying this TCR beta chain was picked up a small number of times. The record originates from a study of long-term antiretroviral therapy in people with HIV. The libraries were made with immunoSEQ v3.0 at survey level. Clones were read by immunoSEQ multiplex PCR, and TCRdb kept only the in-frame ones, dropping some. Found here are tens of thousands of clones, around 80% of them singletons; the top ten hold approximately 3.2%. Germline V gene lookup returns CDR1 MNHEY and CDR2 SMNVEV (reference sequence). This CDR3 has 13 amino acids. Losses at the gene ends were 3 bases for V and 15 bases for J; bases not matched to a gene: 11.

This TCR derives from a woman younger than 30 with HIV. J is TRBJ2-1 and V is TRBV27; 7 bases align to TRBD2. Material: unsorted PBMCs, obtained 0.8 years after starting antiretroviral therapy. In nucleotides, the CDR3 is TGTGCCAGCAGTTTCCCCGGACTAGTTGTTCTGTTCTTC. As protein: CASSFPGLVVLFF.